The T cell receptor (beta chain) described here comes from a study of OX40 agonist ivuxolimab in advanced cancers. Study at large: In this trial design, patients received ivuxolimab intravenously at 0.01 to 10 mg/kg every 2 weeks. About 42% of patients had received prior checkpoint inhibitor therapy.

Clones were read by immunoSEQ multiplex PCR, and TCRdb kept only the in-frame ones, dropping some. The table has fewer than 65,000 clones, around nine tenths seen once. As regards this clone: Its antigen is undetermined. The identical CDR3 is also encoded by other nucleotide sequences in the sample.

The length of the CDR3 is 13 residues. Germline V gene data show CDR1 as KGHSH and CDR2 as LQKENI. The germline V and J ends were trimmed by 2 bases and 4 bases, with 9 bases remaining between them. Study-level points and caveats: Expanded clones were, on average, more numerous in CD8+ T cells than in CD4+.

The chain is built from TRBV18 and TRBJ2-7, with D unclear. The sequence came from an adult with an advanced solid tumor such as melanoma, head and neck, liver or kidney cancer. The material sequenced was CD4+ or CD8+ T cells sorted from blood, taken in a trial of the OX40 agonist ivuxolimab. This chain's CDR3 is CASSPMGIYEQYF. CDR3 nucleotide sequence: TGTGCCAGCTCACCAATGGGCATTTACGAGCAGTACTTC.